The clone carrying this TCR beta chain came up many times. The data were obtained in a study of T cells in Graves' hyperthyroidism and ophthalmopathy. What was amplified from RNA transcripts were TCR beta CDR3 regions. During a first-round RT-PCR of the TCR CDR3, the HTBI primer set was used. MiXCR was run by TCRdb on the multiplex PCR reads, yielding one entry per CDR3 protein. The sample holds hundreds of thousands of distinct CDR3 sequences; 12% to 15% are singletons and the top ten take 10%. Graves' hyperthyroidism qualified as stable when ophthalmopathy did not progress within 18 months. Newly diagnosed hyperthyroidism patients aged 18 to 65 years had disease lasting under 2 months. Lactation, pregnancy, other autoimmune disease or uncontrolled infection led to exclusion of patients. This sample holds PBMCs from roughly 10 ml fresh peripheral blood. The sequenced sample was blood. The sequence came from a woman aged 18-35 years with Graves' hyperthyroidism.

The CDR3 coding sequence is TGTGCCTGGAACTCCGGACCCACAGATACGCAGTATTTT. Protein sequence: CAWNSGPTDTQYF. The chain couples TRBV30 to TRBJ2-3, with D hard to call. Trimming stripped 4 bases from V and 2 bases from J, with 10 bases between. CDR3 size: 13 residues. Per the germline V gene, CDR1 is GTSNPN and CDR2 is SVGIG (reference sequence).